Below, one T cell receptor (beta chain) is given with its context. Its cognate antigen is unknown. Blood samples of roughly 2.5 ml were drawn from every donor. No DNA is given; TCRdb re-called the 5' RACE reads and lists each CDR3 protein once. The sample includes approximately 400,000 distinct CDR3 sequences. This entry is derived from a study of monozygotic twins with inflammatory bowel disease. CDR1 is MNHNS, CDR2 SASEGT, per germline. The CDR3 is 15 residues long. Findings and caveats of the study: No single strong signal or clonotype associated with IBD was supported.

V is TRBV6-1 and J is TRBJ1-6; as DNA is missing, the TRBD1 call by TCRdb cannot be tested. This TCR was recovered from a human donor with ulcerative colitis or Crohn's disease, or a healthy co-twin of an affected twin (not recorded which). The sample consisted of blood. The CDR3 sequence is CASKFSQGWNSPLHF.